Given below is one TCR beta chain in context. CD8+CD57+ cell expansion had been shown by flow cytometry in patients chosen for sequencing. Genomic DNA served as template for TCR beta VDJ and CDR3 profiling. In TCRdb, the reads were re-called with MiXCR into one record per CDR3 protein. Among approximately 190,000 distinct CDR3 sequences, nearly 50% were seen once, and the ten largest hold about 8.8%. After removal of 4 bases from V and 2 bases from J, the junction contained 6 bases not matched to a gene. This CDR3 is 15 amino acids long. The germline CDR1 and CDR2 sequences are WNHNN and SYGVQD (reference sequence). This specimen comes from a study of CD8+CD57+ T cells in acquired aplastic anemia.

The TCR comes from a human donor with aplastic anemia. V usage is TRBV10-1 and J usage is TRBJ2-7; TRBD2 agrees at 9 bases. Sequenced material: sorted CD4+, CD8+, or CD8+CD57+ T cells (not recorded which) from PBMCs. CDR3 in amino acids: CASSGKTSGPYEQYF. Written as DNA, the CDR3 is TGCGCCAGCAGTGGGAAGACTAGCGGACCCTACGAGCAGTACTTC.